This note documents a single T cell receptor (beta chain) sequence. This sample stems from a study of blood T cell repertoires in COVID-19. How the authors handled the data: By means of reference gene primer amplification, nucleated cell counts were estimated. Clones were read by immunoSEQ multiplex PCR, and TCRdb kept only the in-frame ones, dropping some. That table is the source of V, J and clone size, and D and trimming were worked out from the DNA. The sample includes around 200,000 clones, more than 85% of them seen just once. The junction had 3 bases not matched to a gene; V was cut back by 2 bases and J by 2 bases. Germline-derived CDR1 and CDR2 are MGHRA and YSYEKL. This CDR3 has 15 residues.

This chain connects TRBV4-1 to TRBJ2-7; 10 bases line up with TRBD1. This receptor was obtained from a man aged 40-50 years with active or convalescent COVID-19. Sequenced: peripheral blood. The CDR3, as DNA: TGCGCCAGCAGCCAACGGGACAGGGGCCCCTACGAGCAGTACTTC. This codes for CASSQRDRGPYEQYF.